The clone carrying this T cell receptor (beta chain) was seen many times. Unmatched junction bases numbered 11, after V lost 7 bases and J lost 4 bases. This CDR3 spans 15 amino acids. The germline CDR1 and CDR2 sequences are ENHRY and SYGVKD. This record belongs to a study of T cells in Graves' hyperthyroidism and ophthalmopathy. From RNA transcripts, TCR beta CDR3 regions were amplified. The HTBI set primed first-round TCR CDR3 RT-PCR. TCRdb processed the multiplex PCR reads anew with MiXCR; each CDR3 protein has one entry. The data show about 760,000 distinct CDR3 sequences, roughly 32% seen once. This receptor was obtained from a woman aged 40 to 55 with Graves' hyperthyroidism. The gene calls are TRBV10-3 and TRBJ2-7; TRBD2 matches at 9 bases. The sequenced sample was blood. The CDR3 DNA reads as TGTGCCATCAAAGGCCAGGTGCGGGGGGGTTACGAGCAGTACTTC. It specifies CAIKGQVRGGYEQYF.